These T cell receptor beta chains were read from a single sample in a study of cytomegalovirus exposure and HLA in healthy donors. The method was immunoSEQ multiplex PCR; TCRdb's version includes in-frame clones alone and lacks a portion of them. The repertoire holds around 150,000 clones, 82% seen once, with 0.96% in the top ten. Source material: PBMCs. Receptors originate from a girl under 10 years old in good health and CMV-seropositive. Both conserved end residues are part of each CDR3. Each record gives: clone size, CDR3 length, J gene, D gene, V gene, CDR3 DNA, CDR3 protein. A D gene is named only where the DNA matches it firmly. Where a row states a size, it is once, few, many or the class of an expanded clone; other rows omit it.

>once|12|TRBJ1-1|-|TRBV6-4
TGTGCCAGCAGTCAGGGGAGCACTGAAGCTTTCTTT
CASSQGSTEAFF
>-|13|TRBJ1-5|TRBD1|TRBV30
TGTGCCTGGAGCGGACAGGGTCTTCAGCCCCAGCATTTT
CAWSGQGLQPQHF
>-|15|TRBJ2-2|-|TRBV5-5
TGTGCCAGCAGCTTGGGCCGGTCGGGGACCGGGGAGCTGTTTTTT
CASSLGRSGTGELFF
>-|15|TRBJ1-3|TRBD1|TRBV28
TGTGCCAGCAGTTCAGGGGGCGTCTCTGGAAACACCATATATTTT
CASSSGGVSGNTIYF
>few|17|TRBJ1-5|TRBD1|TRBV2
TGTGCCAGCAGTGAAGCGTTCAGGGGGCGTAGCAATCAGCCCCAGCATTTT
CASSEAFRGRSNQPQHF
>-|17|TRBJ2-6|TRBD1|TRBV19
TGTGCCAGTAGTATCGACAGGGGGCAGGCTGGGGCCAACGTCCTGACTTTC
CASSIDRGQAGANVLTF
>-|13|TRBJ2-5|-|TRBV5-1
TGCGCCAGCAGCTTCTCCAGACGGGAGCCCCAGTACTTC
CASSFSRREPQYF
>once|11|TRBJ2-4|TRBD2|TRBV10-2
TGCGCCAGCTCGGACGGCGGGGAGGGGTACTTC
CASSDGGEGYF
>once|15|TRBJ2-7|-|TRBV27
TGTGCCAGCAGTTTTTCGACCGGACAAAATTACGAGCAGTACTTC
CASSFSTGQNYEQYF
>-|16|TRBJ2-2|TRBD2|TRBV28
TGTGCCAGCAGAAAAGAGGCGGGAGGCCCCACCGGGGAGCTGTTTTTT
CASRKEAGGPTGELFF
>-|15|TRBJ2-3|TRBD2|TRBV30
TGTGCCTGGAGTGTTGGCGGGAGTAAGGCATATACGCAGTATTTT
CAWSVGGSKAYTQYF
>once|14|TRBJ1-1|TRBD1|TRBV5-1
TGCGCCAGCAGCTTGGGGCAGGGGGCCACTGAAGCTTTCTTT
CASSLGQGATEAFF
>-|15|TRBJ1-2|-|TRBV7-8
TGTGCCAGCAGCCAAGACAGCATTATTAACTATGGCTACACCTTC
CASSQDSIINYGYTF
>-|12|TRBJ1-1|-|TRBV2
TGTGCCAGCAGGGAACCCGACACTGAAGCTTTCTTT
CASREPDTEAFF
>-|15|TRBJ2-3|TRBD2|TRBV5-1
TGCGCCAGCAGCTTGGGTAGCGGGAGAACAGATACGCAGTATTTT
CASSLGSGRTDTQYF
>-|14|TRBJ2-7|TRBD2|TRBV4-1
TGCGCCAGCAGCCTTTCCGGGACTACCTACGAGCAGTACTTC
CASSLSGTTYEQYF
>few|14|TRBJ2-1|TRBD2|TRBV6-5
TGTGCCAGCGATCGACTAGCGGGAGCCGGGGAGCAGTTCTTC
CASDRLAGAGEQFF
>-|16|TRBJ2-1|-|TRBV15
TGTGCCACCAGCAGAGAGTCGGCCCCGCGAGGCAATGAGCAGTTCTTC
CATSRESAPRGNEQFF
>-|18|TRBJ2-1|-|TRBV6-1
TGTGCCAGCAGTGAACGGGGGATCCCTTGGAGCTCCTACAATGAGCAGTTCTTC
CASSERGIPWSSYNEQFF
>-|12|TRBJ2-7|-|TRBV28
TGTGCCAGCAGTTCCTCTCGCTACGAGCAGTACTTC
CASSSSRYEQYF
>-|15|TRBJ1-1|-|TRBV2
TGTGCCAGTAACCCGGAGGCGAAGGGGGTCACTGAAGCTTTCTTT
CASNPEAKGVTEAFF
>-|13|TRBJ2-5|-|TRBV7-2
TGTGCCAGCAGCTTAAACAGCCAAGAGACCCAGTACTTC
CASSLNSQETQYF
>-|15|TRBJ2-1|TRBD2|TRBV28
TGTGCCAGCAGTTTGAGGAGGGAGGGAAACAATGAGCAGTTCTTC
CASSLRREGNNEQFF
>-|12|TRBJ1-2|-|TRBV10-2
TGCGCCAGCAGTGAGTCCCAGGCTGGCTACACCTTC
CASSESQAGYTF
>-|15|TRBJ1-2|-|TRBV30
TGTGCCTGGAGGGCCGGGACACACTTAAACTATGGCTACACCTTC
CAWRAGTHLNYGYTF
>-|14|TRBJ2-5|TRBD2|TRBV9
TGTGCCAGCAACGGAGGACTAGCGGAAGAGACCCAGTACTTC
CASNGGLAEETQYF